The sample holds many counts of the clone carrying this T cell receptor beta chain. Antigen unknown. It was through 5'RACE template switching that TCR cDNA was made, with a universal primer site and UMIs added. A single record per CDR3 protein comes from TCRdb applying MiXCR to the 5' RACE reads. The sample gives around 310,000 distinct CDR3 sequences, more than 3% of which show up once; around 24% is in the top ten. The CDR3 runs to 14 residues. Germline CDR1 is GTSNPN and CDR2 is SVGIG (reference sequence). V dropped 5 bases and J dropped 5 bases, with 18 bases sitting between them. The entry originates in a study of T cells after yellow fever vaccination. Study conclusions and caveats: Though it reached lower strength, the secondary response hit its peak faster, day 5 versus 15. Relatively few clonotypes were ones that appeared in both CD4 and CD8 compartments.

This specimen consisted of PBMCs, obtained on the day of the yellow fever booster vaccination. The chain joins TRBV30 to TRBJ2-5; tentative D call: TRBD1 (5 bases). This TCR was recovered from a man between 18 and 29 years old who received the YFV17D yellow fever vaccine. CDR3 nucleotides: TGTGCCTGGGGCTACGACTTAGCAGGGGAGACCCAGTACTTC. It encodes CAWGYDLAGETQYF.